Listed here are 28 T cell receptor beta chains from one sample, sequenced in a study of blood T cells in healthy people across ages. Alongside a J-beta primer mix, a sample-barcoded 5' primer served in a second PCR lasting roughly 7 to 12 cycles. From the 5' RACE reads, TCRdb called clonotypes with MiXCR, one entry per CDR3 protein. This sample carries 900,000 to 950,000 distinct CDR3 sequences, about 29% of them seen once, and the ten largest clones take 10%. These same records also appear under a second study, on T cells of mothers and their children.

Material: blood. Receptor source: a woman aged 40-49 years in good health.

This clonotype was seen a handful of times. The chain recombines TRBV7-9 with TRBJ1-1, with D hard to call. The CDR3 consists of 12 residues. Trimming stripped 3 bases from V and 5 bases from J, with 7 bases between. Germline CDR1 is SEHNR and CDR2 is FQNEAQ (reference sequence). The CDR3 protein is CASSFLETEAFF. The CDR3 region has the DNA TGTGCCAGCAGCTTCTTGGAAACTGAAGCTTTCTTT.

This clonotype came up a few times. CDR3 in DNA: TGCGCCAGCAGCCAACCTCCGGGACGGGGGTTACCAGATACGCAGTATTTT. Translated, it gives CASSQPPGRGLPDTQYF. This rearrangement joins TRBV4-1 to TRBJ2-3; D is perhaps TRBD2 (6 bases). Germline CDR1 is MGHRA and CDR2 is YSYEKL. CDR3 length: 17 residues. Deletions cut 2 bases from V and 4 bases from J, with 19 bases between.

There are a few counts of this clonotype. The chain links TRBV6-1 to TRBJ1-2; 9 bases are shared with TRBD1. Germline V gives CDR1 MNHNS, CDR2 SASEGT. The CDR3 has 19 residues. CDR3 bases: TGTGCGACAACGCTCACGCAGACGACAGGGGGAGCAGCGAACTATGGCTACACCTTC. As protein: CATTLTQTTGGAANYGYTF.

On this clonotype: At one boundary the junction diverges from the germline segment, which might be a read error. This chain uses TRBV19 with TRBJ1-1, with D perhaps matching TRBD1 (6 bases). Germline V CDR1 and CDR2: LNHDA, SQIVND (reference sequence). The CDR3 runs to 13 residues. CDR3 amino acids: CASSMDSNTETFF. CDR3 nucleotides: TGTGCCAGTAGTATGGACAGCAACACTGAAACTTTCTTT. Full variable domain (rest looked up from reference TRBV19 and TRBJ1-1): DGGITQSPKYLFRKEGQNVTLSCEQNLNHDAMYWYRQDPGQGLRLIYYSQIVNDFQKGDIAEGYSVSREKKESFPLTVTSAQKNPTAFYLCASSMDSNTETFFGQGTRLTVV.

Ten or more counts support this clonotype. In nucleotides, the CDR3 is TGTGCCAGCAGCTCACAACAGGGGAGCACTGAAGCTTTCTTT. It translates to CASSSQQGSTEAFF. V and J are TRBV7-3 and TRBJ1-1; 7 nucleotides agree with TRBD1. The V gene's germline CDR1 is SGHTA and CDR2 FQGTGA. Losses at the gene ends were 4 bases for V and 4 bases for J; bases not matched to a gene: 6. The CDR3 is 14 amino acids.

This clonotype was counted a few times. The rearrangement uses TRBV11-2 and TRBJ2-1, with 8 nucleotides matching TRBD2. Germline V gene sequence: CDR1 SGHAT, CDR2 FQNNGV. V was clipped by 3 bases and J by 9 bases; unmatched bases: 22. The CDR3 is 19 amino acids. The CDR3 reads CASSLVPLGGAGGVSEQFF. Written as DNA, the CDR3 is TGTGCCAGCAGCTTGGTCCCACTCGGGGGGGCGGGGGGAGTAAGTGAGCAGTTCTTC.

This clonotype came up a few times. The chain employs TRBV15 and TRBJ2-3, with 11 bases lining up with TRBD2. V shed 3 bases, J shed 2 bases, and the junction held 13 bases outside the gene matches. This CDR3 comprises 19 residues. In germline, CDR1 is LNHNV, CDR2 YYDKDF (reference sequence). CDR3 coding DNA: TGTGCCACCAGCAGGGGGAATCCTAGCGGGGGGCCCGACACAGATACGCAGTATTTT. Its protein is CATSRGNPSGGPDTDTQYF. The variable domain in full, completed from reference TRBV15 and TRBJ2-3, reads DAMVIQNPRYQVTQFGKPVTLSCSQTLNHNVMYWYQQKSSQAPKLLFHYYDKDFNNEADTPDNFQSRRPNTSFCFLDIRSPGLGDTAMYLCATSRGNPSGGPDTDTQYFGPGTRLTVL.

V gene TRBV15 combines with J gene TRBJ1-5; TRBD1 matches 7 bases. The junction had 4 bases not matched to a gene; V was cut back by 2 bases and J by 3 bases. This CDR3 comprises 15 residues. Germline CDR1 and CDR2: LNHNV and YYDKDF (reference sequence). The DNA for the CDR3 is TGTGCCACCAGCAGATCAGGACAGGTCAATCAGCCCCAGCATTTT. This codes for CATSRSGQVNQPQHF.

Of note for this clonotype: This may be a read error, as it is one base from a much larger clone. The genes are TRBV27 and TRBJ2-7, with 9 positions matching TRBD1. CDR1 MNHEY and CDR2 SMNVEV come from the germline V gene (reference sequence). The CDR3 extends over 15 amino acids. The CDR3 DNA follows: TGTACCAGCAGTTGGGGACAGGGTCACTCCTACGAGCAGTACTTC. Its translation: CTSSWGQGHSYEQYF.

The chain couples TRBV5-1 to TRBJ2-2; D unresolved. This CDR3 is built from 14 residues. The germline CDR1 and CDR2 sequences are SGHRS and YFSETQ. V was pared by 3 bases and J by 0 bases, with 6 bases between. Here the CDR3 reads CASSSEPNTGELFF. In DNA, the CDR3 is TGCGCCAGCAGCTCCGAGCCGAACACCGGGGAGCTGTTTTTT. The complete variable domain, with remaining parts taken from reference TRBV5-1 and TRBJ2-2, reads KAGVTQTPRYLIKTRGQQVTLSCSPISGHRSVSWYQQTPGQGLQFLFEYFSETQRNKGNFPGRFSGRQFSNSRSEMNVSTLELGDSALYLCASSSEPNTGELFFGEGSRLTVL.

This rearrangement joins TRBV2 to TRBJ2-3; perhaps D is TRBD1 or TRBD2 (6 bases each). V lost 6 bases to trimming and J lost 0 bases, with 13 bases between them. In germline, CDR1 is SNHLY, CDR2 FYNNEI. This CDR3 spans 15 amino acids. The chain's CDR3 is CASSSWGASTDTQYF. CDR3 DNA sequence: TGTGCCAGCAGCTCTTGGGGGGCTAGCACAGATACGCAGTATTTT.

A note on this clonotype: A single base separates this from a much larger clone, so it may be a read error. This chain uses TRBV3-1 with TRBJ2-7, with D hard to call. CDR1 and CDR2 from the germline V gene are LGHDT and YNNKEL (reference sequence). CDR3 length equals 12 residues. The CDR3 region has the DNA TGTGCCGGCAGCCCGTACACCCACGAGCAGTACTTC. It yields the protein CAGSPYTHEQYF.

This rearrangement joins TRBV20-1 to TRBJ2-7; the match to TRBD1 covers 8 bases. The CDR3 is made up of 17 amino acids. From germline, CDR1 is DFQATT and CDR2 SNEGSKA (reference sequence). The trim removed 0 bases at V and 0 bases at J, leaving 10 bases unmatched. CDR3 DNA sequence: TGCAGTGCTAGAGATGTAGTAGGGGACAGGAGCTCCTACGAGCAGTACTTC. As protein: CSARDVVGDRSSYEQYF.

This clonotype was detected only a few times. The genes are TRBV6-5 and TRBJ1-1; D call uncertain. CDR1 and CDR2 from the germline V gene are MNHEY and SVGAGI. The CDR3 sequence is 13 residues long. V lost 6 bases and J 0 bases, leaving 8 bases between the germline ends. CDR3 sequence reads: CASRDGMNTEAFF. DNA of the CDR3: TGTGCCAGCAGGGATGGTATGAACACTGAAGCTTTCTTT.

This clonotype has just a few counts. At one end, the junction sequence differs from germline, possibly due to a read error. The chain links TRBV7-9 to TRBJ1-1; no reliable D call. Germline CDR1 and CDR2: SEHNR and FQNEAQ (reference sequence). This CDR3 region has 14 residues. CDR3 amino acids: CAGRPTDISTEAFF. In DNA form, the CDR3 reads TGTGCCGGCAGGCCTACCGACATTAGCACTGAAGCTTTCTTT.

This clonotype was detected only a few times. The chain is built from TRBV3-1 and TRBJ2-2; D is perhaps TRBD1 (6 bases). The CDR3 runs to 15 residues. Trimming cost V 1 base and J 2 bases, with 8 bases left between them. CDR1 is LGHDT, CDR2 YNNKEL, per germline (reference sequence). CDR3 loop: CASSQGGHNTGELFF. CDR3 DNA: TGTGCCAGCAGCCAAGGGGGACACAACACCGGGGAGCTGTTTTTT.

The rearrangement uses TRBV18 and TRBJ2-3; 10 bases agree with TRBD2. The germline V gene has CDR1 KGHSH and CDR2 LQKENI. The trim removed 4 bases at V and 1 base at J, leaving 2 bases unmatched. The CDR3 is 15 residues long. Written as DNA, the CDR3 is TGTGCCAGCTCACATAGCGGGGGGCGCACAGATACGCAGTATTTT. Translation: CASSHSGGRTDTQYF.

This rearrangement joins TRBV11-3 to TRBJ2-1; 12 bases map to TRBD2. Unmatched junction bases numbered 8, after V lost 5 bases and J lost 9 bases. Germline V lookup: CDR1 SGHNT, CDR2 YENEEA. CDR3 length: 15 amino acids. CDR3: CASSLLAGGNSEQFF. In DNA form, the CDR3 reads TGTGCCAGCAGCCTACTAGCGGGGGGTAACAGTGAGCAGTTCTTC.

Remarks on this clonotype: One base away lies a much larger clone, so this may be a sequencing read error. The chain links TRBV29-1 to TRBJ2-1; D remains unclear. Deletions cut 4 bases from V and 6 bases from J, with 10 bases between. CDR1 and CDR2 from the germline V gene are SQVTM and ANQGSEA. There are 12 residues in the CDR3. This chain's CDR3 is CSVVKLTNEQFF. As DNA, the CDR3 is TGCAGCGTTGTCAAACTTACCAATGAGCAGTTCTTC.

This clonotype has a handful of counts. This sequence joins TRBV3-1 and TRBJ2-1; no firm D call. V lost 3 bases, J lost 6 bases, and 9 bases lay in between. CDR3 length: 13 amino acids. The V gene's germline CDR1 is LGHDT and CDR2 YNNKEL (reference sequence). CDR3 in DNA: TGTGCCAGCAGCCAGGGTACTCTCAATGAGCAGTTCTTC. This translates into CASSQGTLNEQFF.

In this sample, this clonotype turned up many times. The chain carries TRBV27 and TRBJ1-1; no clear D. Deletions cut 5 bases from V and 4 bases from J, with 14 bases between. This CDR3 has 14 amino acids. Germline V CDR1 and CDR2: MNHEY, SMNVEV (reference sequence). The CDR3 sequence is CASSRPSAGTEAFF. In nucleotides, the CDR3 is TGTGCCAGCAGTCGACCGAGCGCTGGCACTGAAGCTTTCTTT.

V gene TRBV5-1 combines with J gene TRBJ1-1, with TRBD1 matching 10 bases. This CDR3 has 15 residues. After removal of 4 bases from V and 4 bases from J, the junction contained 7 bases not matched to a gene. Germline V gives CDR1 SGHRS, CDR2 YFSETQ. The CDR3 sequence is CASSLGTGDSTEAFF. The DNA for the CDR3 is TGCGCCAGCAGCCTTGGGACAGGGGATTCCACTGAAGCTTTCTTT.

In DNA form, the CDR3 reads TGTGCCAGCGGGTTCACTGAAGCTTTCTTT. Its translation: CASGFTEAFF. The chain joins TRBV28 to TRBJ1-1; D not resolved. Germline V gives CDR1 MDHEN, CDR2 SYDVKM. The CDR3 is 10 amino acids. Trimming shortened V by 8 bases and J by 4 bases, and 5 bases separated the two germline ends.

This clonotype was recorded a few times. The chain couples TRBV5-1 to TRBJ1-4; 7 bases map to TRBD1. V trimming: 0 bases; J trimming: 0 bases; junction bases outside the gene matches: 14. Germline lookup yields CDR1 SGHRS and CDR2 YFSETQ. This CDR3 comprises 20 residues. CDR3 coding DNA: TGCGCCAGCAGCTTGGACAATCCGGACAGGATATTAGCAACTAATGAAAAACTGTTTTTT. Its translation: CASSLDNPDRILATNEKLFF.

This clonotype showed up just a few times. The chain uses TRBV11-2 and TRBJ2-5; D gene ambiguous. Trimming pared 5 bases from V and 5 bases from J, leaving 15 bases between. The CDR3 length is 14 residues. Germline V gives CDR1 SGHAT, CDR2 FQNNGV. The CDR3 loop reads CASSAQTLSETQYF. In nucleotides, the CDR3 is TGTGCCAGCAGCGCCCAGACCCTTAGCGAGACCCAGTACTTC.

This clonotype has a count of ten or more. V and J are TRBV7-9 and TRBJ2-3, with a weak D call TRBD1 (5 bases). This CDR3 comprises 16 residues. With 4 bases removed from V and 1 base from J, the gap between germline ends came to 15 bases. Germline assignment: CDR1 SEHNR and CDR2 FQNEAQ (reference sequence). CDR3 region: CASSSFVGVRTDTQYF. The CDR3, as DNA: TGTGCCAGCAGCTCCTTTGTAGGGGTACGCACAGATACGCAGTATTTT.

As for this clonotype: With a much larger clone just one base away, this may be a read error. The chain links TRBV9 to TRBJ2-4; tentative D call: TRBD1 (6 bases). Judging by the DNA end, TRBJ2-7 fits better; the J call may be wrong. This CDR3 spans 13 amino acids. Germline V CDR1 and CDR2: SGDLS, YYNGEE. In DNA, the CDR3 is TGTGTCAGCAGCACGTTAACAGGGACCGAGCAGTACTTC. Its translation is CVSSTLTGTEQYF.

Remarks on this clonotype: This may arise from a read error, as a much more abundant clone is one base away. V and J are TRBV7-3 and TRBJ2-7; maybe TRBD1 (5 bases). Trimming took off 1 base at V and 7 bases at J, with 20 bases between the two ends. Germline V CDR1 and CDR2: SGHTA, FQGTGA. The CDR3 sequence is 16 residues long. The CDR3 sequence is CASSLKGQGPYNEQYF. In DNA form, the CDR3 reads TGTGCCAGCAGCTTAAAGGGGCAGGGTCCATACAATGAGCAGTACTTC.